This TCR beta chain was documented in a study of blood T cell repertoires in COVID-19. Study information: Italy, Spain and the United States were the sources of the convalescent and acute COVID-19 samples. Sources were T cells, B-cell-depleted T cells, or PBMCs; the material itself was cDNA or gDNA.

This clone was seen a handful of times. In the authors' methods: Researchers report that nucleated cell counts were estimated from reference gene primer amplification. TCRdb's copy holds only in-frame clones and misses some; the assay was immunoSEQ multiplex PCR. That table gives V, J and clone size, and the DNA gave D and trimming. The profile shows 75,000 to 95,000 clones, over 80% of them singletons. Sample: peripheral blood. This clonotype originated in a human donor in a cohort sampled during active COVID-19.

Here the CDR3 reads CAWSSPGTGEETQYF. CDR3 DNA sequence: TGTGCCTGGAGTTCCCCCGGGACAGGGGAAGAGACCCAGTACTTC. This chain uses TRBV30 with TRBJ2-5; 10 bases are shared with TRBD1. The germline gives CDR1 GTSNPN, CDR2 SVGIG (reference sequence). This CDR3 comprises 15 residues. Trimming cost V 2 bases and J 3 bases; bases outside gene matches: 6. The variable domain in full, with the rest retrieved from reference TRBV30 and TRBJ2-5, is SQTIHQWPATLVQPVGSPLSLECTVEGTSNPNLYWYRQAAGRGLQLLFYSVGIGQISSEVPQNLSASRPQDRQFILSSKKLLLSDSGFYLCAWSSPGTGEETQYFGPGTRLLVL.